A selection of T cell receptor beta chains follows, all from one sample in a study of blood T cell repertoires in COVID-19. Profiling relied on immunoSEQ multiplex PCR, and the TCRdb table lists in-frame clones only, not all of them. This sample carries some 88,000 clones, 90% to 95% of them seen once, and the ten largest clones take about 1.8%. The sequenced sample consisted of peripheral blood. These receptors all come from a human donor with active COVID-19. The donor label of this sample is uncertain. Both conserved end residues are part of each CDR3. A D gene is named only where the DNA matches it firmly.

>.|TRBV5-1|TRBJ1-2|11
CASSFQGGYTF
>.|TRBV6-5|TRBJ2-1|15
CASSYSPVSYNEQFF
>.|TRBV4-1|TRBJ1-2|15
CASSQEREGWHGYTF
>.|TRBV20-1|TRBJ1-1|15
CSASPWQGWNTEAFF
>.|TRBV5-1|TRBJ2-5|15
CASSLDATFRETQYF
>TRBD2|TRBV7-9|TRBJ2-1|14
CASSRLAGEGEQFF
>TRBD2|TRBV24-1|TRBJ2-1|16
CATSDPTSGGSNEQFF
>TRBD1|TRBV4-1|TRBJ2-2|15
CASSHEQGATGELFF
>.|TRBV3-1/TRBV3-2|TRBJ2-1|16
CASSQDLARSYNEQFF
>TRBD1|TRBV6-6|TRBJ1-3|14
CASMKDRAGNTIYF
>.|TRBV27|TRBJ2-2|17
CASSLPRGPGGTGELFF
>.|TRBV7-9|TRBJ2-1|17
CASSFRTPTGIHNEQFF
>TRBD2|TRBV5-1|TRBJ2-1|17
CASSYPSSGGAYNEQFF
>.|TRBV7-2|TRBJ1-1|15
CASSLDGGFMAEAFF
>.|TRBV7-8|TRBJ1-1|14
CASSLLPTGTEAFF
>TRBD2|TRBV5-1|TRBJ2-3|19
CASSHPRTSGGKGADTQYF
>.|TRBV9|TRBJ2-1|15
CASSVTRDPEGEQFF
>TRBD2|TRBV2|TRBJ2-1|14
CASSEAGGAGEQFF
>TRBD1|TRBV24-1|TRBJ1-2|13
CATSRDRVNGYTF
>TRBD2|TRBV11-2|TRBJ2-1|15
CASSPWGGSYNEQFF
>TRBD1|TRBV11-2|TRBJ1-2|15
CASSFTTGGNYGYTF
>.|TRBV4-3|TRBJ2-1|15
CASSQDRGSLNEQFF
>.|TRBV21-1|TRBJ2-7|15
CASSFRQVISYEQYF
>TRBD1|TRBV3-1/TRBV3-2|TRBJ1-6|14
CASSVRDSNSPLHF
>TRBD2|TRBV5-1|TRBJ2-3|17
CASSLESSGGGSDTQYF
>.|TRBV10-3|TRBJ2-5|16
CATASTLSVSEETQYF
>.|TRBV27|TRBJ1-2|13
CASSPLTDNGYTF
>TRBD1|TRBV4-1|TRBJ2-2|15
CASSRDRGDTGELFF
>TRBD2|TRBV5-4|TRBJ2-1|16
CASSSLRSGGIWEQFF
>.|TRBV25-1|TRBJ1-5|14
CASSLPGSNQPQHF
>.|TRBV28|TRBJ2-5|14
CASRNAGRGETQYF
>.|TRBV9|TRBJ2-7|15
CASSVGGDSLYEQYF
>.|TRBV7-2|TRBJ1-5|13
CASSTSGHQPQHF
>.|TRBV19|TRBJ2-7|17
CASSIAPHRGGDYEQYF
>.|TRBV9|TRBJ1-1|14
CASSVVVGGTEAFF
>TRBD1|TRBV12-5|TRBJ1-2|14
CASGSQGAGYGYTF
>.|TRBV7-9|TRBJ1-3|17
CASSLRDIKSDGNTIYF
>.|TRBV6-2/TRBV6-3|TRBJ1-5|16
CASSYDVRVVNQPQHF
>.|TRBV2|TRBJ1-3|11
CASSEVQGIHF
>TRBD2|TRBV3-1/TRBV3-2|TRBJ2-5|19
CASSQGFWMTSGGEETQYF
>.|TRBV5-4|TRBJ1-2|16
CASSLEWAGLNYGYTF
>TRBD1|TRBV25-1|TRBJ1-2|14
CASTGQGGSYGYTF
>TRBD1|TRBV19|TRBJ2-5|14
CATQERGQQETQYF
>TRBD1|TRBV6-5|TRBJ2-1|15
CASIPRDRGTNEQFF
>.|TRBV28|TRBJ2-6|13
CASSPLGANVLTF
>TRBD2|TRBV5-4|TRBJ2-3|18
CASRVLAGGHSLTDTQYF
>.|TRBV6-1|TRBJ1-5|14
CASSEILADQPQHF
>.|TRBV28|TRBJ1-6|13
CASSLLLGSPLHF
>TRBD1|TRBV18|TRBJ1-1|14
CASSQAQGDTEAFF